A selection of T cell receptor beta chains follows, all from one sample in a study of blood T cells in healthy people across ages. Using its own MiXCR run on the 5' RACE reads, TCRdb lists one record per CDR3 protein. The sample has 790,000 or so distinct CDR3 sequences, around 50% seen once. Material: blood. These TCRs come from a middle-aged man in good health. The CDR3 runs from the conserved cysteine through the conserved F or W. The order of the fields is V gene, CDR3 length, J gene, clone size, D gene, CDR3 protein, CDR3 DNA. A D gene is named only where the DNA matches it firmly. Some rows have no size entry. The others give once, few or many, or a class for an expanded clone.

TRBV12-3/TRBV12-4	12	TRBJ2-3	NA	NA	CASSSRINTQYF	TGTGCCAGCAGTAGCAGGATAAATACGCAGTATTTT
TRBV9	16	TRBJ1-5	NA	NA	CASSVVGREWSQPQHF	TGTGCCAGCAGCGTAGTGGGCAGGGAATGGAGTCAGCCCCAGCATTTT
TRBV5-1	16	TRBJ1-5	NA	NA	CASSLGSGGTNQPQHF	TGCGCCAGCAGCTTAGGTTCCGGGGGGACCAATCAGCCCCAGCATTTT
TRBV29-1	12	TRBJ2-1	NA	NA	CSVGTQGSEQFF	TGCAGCGTTGGAACCCAGGGAAGTGAGCAGTTCTTC
TRBV12-3/TRBV12-4	17	TRBJ2-5	NA	TRBD2	CASSRLAGGPHLETQYF	TGTGCCAGCAGTCGACTAGCGGGAGGGCCACACCTAGAGACCCAGTACTTC
TRBV7-2	14	TRBJ2-5	NA	TRBD2	CASSFSGGADEQYF	TGTGCCAGCAGCTTTAGCGGGGGGGCGGATGAGCAGTACTTC
TRBV5-1	15	TRBJ1-5	NA	NA	CASSAGEGSNQPQHF	TGCGCCAGCAGCGCGGGGGAAGGTAGCAATCAGCCCCAGCATTTT
TRBV29-1	13	TRBJ2-5	few	NA	CSVDVTAEETQYF	TGCAGCGTTGATGTGACAGCGGAAGAGACCCAGTACTTC
TRBV27	17	TRBJ1-1	few	NA	CASSPPVWGSGYTEAFF	TGTGCCAGCAGTCCTCCGGTTTGGGGATCTGGCTACACTGAAGCTTTCTTT
TRBV20-1	14	TRBJ2-5	NA	TRBD2	CSAAGTSGNNEQYF	TGCAGTGCAGCCGGGACTAGCGGAAACAATGAGCAGTACTTC
TRBV7-9	15	TRBJ2-3	NA	TRBD2	CASSFQAGGADTQYF	TGTGCCAGCAGCTTTCAAGCGGGAGGTGCGGATACGCAGTATTTT
TRBV14	16	TRBJ2-7	NA	TRBD1	CASSQGGTVGYNEQYF	TGTGCCAGCAGCCAAGGGGGGACAGTGGGTTACAACGAGCAGTACTTC
TRBV9	15	TRBJ2-7	NA	NA	CASSVGALSSYEQYF	TGTGCCAGCAGCGTCGGGGCGTTAAGCTCCTACGAGCAGTACTTC
TRBV5-5	13	TRBJ2-7	NA	NA	CASSSTAVHEQYF	TGTGCCAGCAGCTCGACAGCGGTCCACGAGCAGTACTTC
TRBV20-1	14	TRBJ2-6	NA	NA	CSARGDGGANVLTF	TGCAGTGCTAGAGGTGATGGAGGGGCCAACGTCCTGACTTTC
TRBV18	13	TRBJ2-3	NA	NA	CASSPTRTDTQYF	TGTGCCAGCTCACCGACTCGCACAGATACGCAGTATTTT
TRBV6-2/TRBV6-3	16	TRBJ2-7	few	NA	CASSYSTQQGTYEQYF	TGTGCCAGCAGTTACTCCACCCAGCAGGGCACCTACGAGCAGTACTTC
TRBV20-1	14	TRBJ1-1	NA	NA	CSARGGRGLTEAFF	TGCAGTGCTAGAGGGGGGCGCGGGTTGACTGAAGCTTTCTTT
TRBV9	14	TRBJ1-2	once	NA	CASSVDYSGYGYTF	TGTGCCAGCAGCGTAGACTACTCGGGCTATGGCTACACCTTC
TRBV29-1	13	TRBJ1-1	NA	NA	CSGRSGGNTEAFF	TGCAGCGGACGTTCCGGGGGGAACACTGAAGCTTTCTTT
TRBV7-2	15	TRBJ2-5	few	TRBD2	CASSLESGGRETQYF	TGTGCCAGCAGCTTAGAGAGCGGGGGCCGAGAGACCCAGTACTTC
TRBV29-1	13	TRBJ2-7	few	NA	CSVLIQGFYEQYF	TGCAGCGTTCTTATCCAGGGGTTCTACGAGCAGTACTTC
TRBV2	18	TRBJ2-5	NA	TRBD1	CASTLTGSWGVSGETQYF	TGTGCCAGCACCCTGACAGGGTCTTGGGGTGTTTCTGGTGAGACCCAGTACTTC
TRBV6-5	16	TRBJ1-6	NA	TRBD1	CASTLYRDRGSRTLHF	TGTGCCAGCACTTTATACCGGGACAGGGGGTCACGAACCCTCCACTTT